This TCR beta chain was sequenced for a study of T cells after posttransplantation cyclophosphamide listed by TCRdb under 2016. The study in broad terms: Using TRB sequencing, the study followed how the T cell repertoire rebuilt after myeloablative bone marrow transplantation with posttransplantation cyclophosphamide given as GVHD prophylaxis. Antigen receptor sequencing covered samples from some 35 PTCy-treated patients and 16 of their related bone marrow donors. TRB sequencing was performed on blood from all 35 or so PTCy patients with 1-year posttransplant specimens. In 3 patients, TRB sequencing was also performed on up to 3 more blood samples taken 2 to 5.2 years after transplant, and in 4 patients, pretransplant blood was also TRB-sequenced. Because TRA and TRB clonality correlated tightly in ten or so samples, later TCR analyses were limited to TRB. Public TRB sequences were checked against a database of over 3,500 sequences associated with responses to pathogens, tumor antigens, self-antigens and alloantigens. Results and caveats for the whole study, not just this receptor: Across around 48 patients, recipient CMV seropositivity and CMV reactivation were highly associated with TRB clonality; PTCy diversity was similar to CNI/methotrexate controls. The TRB repertoires of T cells infiltrating skin or GI tract showed only limited overlap with the TRB repertoires of T cells in blood. Donor-recipient similarity was low at 1-2 months but increased during the first year, and donor CD8+ memory clones often dominated later blood repertoires.

For this chain, trimming is 7 bases at the V end and 4 bases at the J end, and the number of junction bases without a gene match is 5. The germline V gene yields SNHLY for CDR1 and FYNNEI for CDR2. The CDR3 covers 14 residues, taking in both the cysteine and the phenylalanine. The only DNA kept is the CDR3, 42 bases in frame from the first base. Related bone marrow donors provided peripheral blood samples on the day of marrow donation. Mononuclear cells from peripheral blood and bone marrow were separated by Ficoll-Hypaque density centrifugation and then cryopreserved. TRB sequencing used genomic DNA with the immunoSEQ assay at survey resolution or the hsTCRB kit. The original methods were these. The immunoSEQ software handled the initial read processing, while the LymphoSeq R package was used for the repertoire analyses. Clonality was computed as 1 minus normalized Shannon entropy; Gini coefficient was also calculated for each TRB dataset. Phenotypes of unsorted samples were inferred by mapping TRB sequences from sorted subsets of the recipient or donor onto unsorted samples of the same recipient. As stored in TCRdb, this immuneACCESS dataset retains in-frame rearrangements with V and J assigned. A fraction of the clones does not appear; measured against another copy, unresolved V genes explain less than half of the discrepancy, and the remainder lacks a known reason. V, J and clone size were drawn from that table, and D and trimming were deduced from the DNA. The sample has around 47,000 clones on record, 94% of them singletons. 2.5% to 3% of the sample rests with the top ten.

Turning to this clone: What this receptor recognizes is not known. Within one base of it there is no much larger clone, and no base qualities were kept.

This clonotype originated in a woman aged 30 to 39 in good health and a related stem cell transplant donor. The sequenced material came from PBMCs. The V and J segments used are TRBV2 and TRBJ2-1; 9 central bases correspond to TRBD1. The DNA sequence is given as TGTGCCAGCACTCCGGGACAGGGTTACAATGAGCAGTTCTTC. It encodes CASTPGQGYNEQFF.